One and the same sample provided the 15 T cell receptor beta chains below, sequenced in a study of spatial heterogeneity in lung cancer. TCRdb passed the 5' RACE reads through MiXCR, listing each CDR3 protein once. The table lists over 7,500 distinct CDR3 sequences, about 8.6% of them singletons. Described time point: sample taken at primary tumor resection. Whole RNA, isolated from tumor, nontumor lung or frozen PBMC, was sequenced without prior sorting. The material was PBMCs, obtained at surgery. The origin of the receptors is a male donor with early-stage non-small cell lung cancer.

This clonotype occurred many times. The size of this beta chain means little, since it is a stray read in a library made for alpha chains. V is TRBV7-8 and J is TRBJ2-3; no clear D gene. The CDR3 extends over 12 amino acids. Between the trimmed V and J ends, which lost 3 bases and 4 bases, there was a span of 5 bases. Germline assignment: CDR1 SGHVS and CDR2 FQNEAQ. Here the CDR3 reads CASSFIPDTQYF. CDR3 in DNA: TGTGCCAGCAGCTTCATTCCAGATACGCAGTATTTT.

This clonotype was counted many times. Because the library targeted alpha chains, this beta chain is an off-target read whose size means little. This chain links TRBV2 with TRBJ2-1; unclear D gene. Germline CDR1 SNHLY, CDR2 FYNNEI. The CDR3 length is 13 residues. Deletions cut 2 bases from V and 10 bases from J, with 12 bases between. Here the CDR3 DNA reads TGTGCCAGCAGTGAATTGTTCACCGGGGAGCAGTTCTTC. Its translation is CASSELFTGEQFF.

The table lists this clonotype with many counts. A library prepared for alpha chains yielded this beta chain as an off-target read; its size is of little meaning. This chain uses TRBV7-2 with TRBJ2-1, with 10 bases aligning to TRBD1. J was trimmed by 6 bases and V by 5 bases; bases with no gene match: 4. Per germline, CDR1 SGHTA and CDR2 FQGNSA. The CDR3 spans 14 residues. CDR3 nucleotides: TGTGCCAGCAGCATCGGACAGGGGGGCAATGAGCAGTTCTTC. Amino acid sequence: CASSIGQGGNEQFF.

This clonotype came up many times. A library made for alpha chains picked up this beta chain off target, so its size means little. V usage is TRBV10-3 and J usage is TRBJ2-1; 7 nucleotides align to TRBD2. V gave up 8 bases and J gave up 0 bases; unmatched junction bases: 4. Germline loops: CDR1 ENHRY, CDR2 SYGVKD. The CDR3 runs 14 residues. The CDR3: CAIWSGTSYNEQFF. The CDR3, as DNA: TGTGCCATCTGGAGCGGGACCTCCTACAATGAGCAGTTCTTC.

This clonotype was counted at least ten times. This beta chain is off target for a library built for alpha chains, so its abundance means little. The J gene is TRBJ2-3, the V gene TRBV29-1, with TRBD1 matching 9 bases. CDR1 is SQVTM and CDR2 is ANQGSEA in the germline V gene. This CDR3 comprises 18 residues. V shed 3 bases, J shed 1 base, and the junction held 14 bases outside the gene matches. Here the CDR3 reads CSVDKLVPGQGGTDTQYF. The DNA of the CDR3 is TGCAGCGTTGACAAACTGGTCCCGGGACAGGGAGGCACAGATACGCAGTATTTT.

In this sample, this clonotype turned up many times. With the library built for alpha chains, this beta chain is off target and its frequency is not meaningful. V and J are TRBV12-3 or TRBV12-4 and TRBJ2-3, with unresolved D. CDR3 length: 13 residues. The germline V and J ends were trimmed by 5 bases and 5 bases, with 11 bases remaining between them. The CDR3 loop is CASSPPGLDTQYF. The CDR3 DNA reads TGTGCCAGCAGTCCGCCGGGCCTAGATACGCAGTATTTT.

As for this clonotype: The library was built for alpha chains, so this beta chain is an off-target read and its size means little. The CDR3 region has the DNA TGTGCCGTCGGGGGGACGAGCTCTGGAAACACCATATATTTT. Encoded protein: CAVGGTSSGNTIYF. The gene calls are TRBV3-1 and TRBJ1-3, with D perhaps TRBD1 (5 bases). Per the germline V gene, CDR1 is LGHDT and CDR2 is YNNKEL (reference sequence). This CDR3 contains 14 residues. Trimming removed 11 bases from V and 0 bases from J, with 14 bases in between.

This clonotype was found many times. This beta chain is off target for a library built for alpha chains, so its abundance means little. The chain joins TRBV12-3 or TRBV12-4 to TRBJ1-1; D gene uncertain. The CDR3 loop spans 10 amino acids. V lost 1 base and J lost 7, with 1 base in between. The CDR3 DNA reads TGTGCCAGCAGTTTAGGTGAAGCTTTCTTT. Translating it yields CASSLGEAFF.

The sample holds many counts of this clonotype. A library made for alpha chains picked up this beta chain off target, so its size means little. The CDR3 DNA reads as TGCGCCAGCTCGGGGACTAGCGGGATTACAGATACGCAGTATTTT. Translated, it gives CASSGTSGITDTQYF. This sequence joins TRBV5-1 and TRBJ2-3, with TRBD2 identical over 13 bases. This CDR3 region has 15 residues. The V gene end was trimmed by 7 bases and the J gene end by 3 bases; junction bases not matched to a gene: 5. The V gene's germline CDR1 is SGHRS and CDR2 YFSETQ. Drawing the rest from reference TRBV5-1 and TRBJ2-3, the complete variable domain is KAGVTQTPRYLIKTRGQQVTLSCSPISGHRSVSWYQQTPGQGLQFLFEYFSETQRNKGNFPGRFSGRQFSNSRSEMNVSTLELGDSALYLCASSGTSGITDTQYFGPGTRLTVL.

This clonotype was detected many times. This beta chain was picked up by a library intended for alpha chains and is off target, so its count carries little meaning. The V call is TRBV20-1, the J call TRBJ1-5; TRBD1 matches 8 bases. Trimming at V came to 7 bases and at J to 3 bases, leaving 5 bases not matched to a gene. The CDR3 totals 13 residues. Germline CDR1 and CDR2: DFQATT and SNEGSKA (reference sequence). CDR3: CSVWQGANQPQHF. In DNA form, the CDR3 reads TGCAGTGTCTGGCAGGGGGCCAATCAGCCCCAGCATTTT.

By share of the sample, this clonotype is medium-sized. Being off target in a library aimed at alpha chains, this beta chain has a size of little meaning. The chain employs TRBV4-1 and TRBJ1-5; 7 bases align to TRBD1. CDR3 length: 19 amino acids. Trimming took 3 bases from V and 0 from J; bases not matched to a gene: 14. CDR1 and CDR2 from the germline V gene are MGHRA and YSYEKL. CDR3 region: CASSQEQGVSGYSNQPQHF. As DNA, the CDR3 is TGCGCCAGCAGCCAGGAGCAGGGGGTAAGCGGATATAGCAATCAGCCCCAGCATTTT.

Relative to its sample, this clonotype is medium-sized (0.01 to 0.1%). This beta chain is an unintended read in a library built for alpha chains; its size means little. The chain is built from TRBV29-1 and TRBJ2-3; 8 bases match TRBD2. The CDR3 is 17 amino acids. CDR1 SQVTM and CDR2 ANQGSEA come from the germline V gene. V lost 3 bases, J lost 3 bases, and 14 bases stayed unmatched. Written as DNA, the CDR3 is TGCAGCGTTGACCGCCGTTTTAGCGGGAAGGGTACAGATACGCAGTATTTT. Residues: CSVDRRFSGKGTDTQYF.

Details on this clonotype: This beta chain was picked up by a library intended for alpha chains and is off target, so its count carries little meaning. This chain connects TRBV12-3 or TRBV12-4 to TRBJ2-3; 7 positions match TRBD2. V was pared by 1 base and J by 0 bases, with 1 base of the junction left unmatched. The CDR3 spans 15 residues. CDR3 protein: CASSLEGLSTDTQYF. CDR3 DNA: TGTGCCAGCAGTTTAGAGGGACTAAGCACAGATACGCAGTATTTT.

This clonotype was found many times. The library was designed around alpha chains, so this beta chain is a stray read whose abundance carries little weight. The chain has TRBV3-1 and TRBJ2-7; 14 positions match TRBD2. Germline V lookup: CDR1 LGHDT, CDR2 YNNKEL (reference sequence). The J segment lost 5 bases and the V segment lost 5 bases, leaving 5 bases of the junction unmatched. The CDR3 is 15 residues long. In DNA form, the CDR3 reads TGTGCCAGCAGCTTCCCGACTAGCGGGAGGGACGAGCAGTACTTC. Residues: CASSFPTSGRDEQYF.

This clonotype showed up many times. Little can be read into the size of this beta chain, an off-target read in a library designed for alpha chains. The CDR3 sequence is CASSYGTGADTQYF. The CDR3, as DNA: TGTGCCAGCAGTTACGGGACTGGGGCAGATACGCAGTATTTT. This chain uses TRBV6-5 with TRBJ2-3; TRBD2 might be the D (6 bases). CDR1 and CDR2 from the germline V gene are MNHEY and SVGAGI. Trimming left V 2 bases short and J 4 bases short, with 10 bases between. This CDR3 contains 14 residues.